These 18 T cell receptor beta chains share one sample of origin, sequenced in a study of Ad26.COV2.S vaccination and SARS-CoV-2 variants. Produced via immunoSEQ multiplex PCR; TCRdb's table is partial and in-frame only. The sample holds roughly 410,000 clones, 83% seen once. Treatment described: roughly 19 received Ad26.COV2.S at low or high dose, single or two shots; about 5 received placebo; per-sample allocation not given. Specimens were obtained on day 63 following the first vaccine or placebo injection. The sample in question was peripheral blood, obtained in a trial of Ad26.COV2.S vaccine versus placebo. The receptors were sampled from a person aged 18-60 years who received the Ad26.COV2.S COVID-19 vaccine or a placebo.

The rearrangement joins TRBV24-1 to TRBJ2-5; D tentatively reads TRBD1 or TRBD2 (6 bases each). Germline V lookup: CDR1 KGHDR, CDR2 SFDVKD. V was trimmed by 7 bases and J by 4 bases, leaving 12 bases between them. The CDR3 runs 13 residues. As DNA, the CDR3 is TGTGCCACCAGACGGGGGCCGGGAGAGACCCAGTACTTC. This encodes CATRRGPGETQYF.

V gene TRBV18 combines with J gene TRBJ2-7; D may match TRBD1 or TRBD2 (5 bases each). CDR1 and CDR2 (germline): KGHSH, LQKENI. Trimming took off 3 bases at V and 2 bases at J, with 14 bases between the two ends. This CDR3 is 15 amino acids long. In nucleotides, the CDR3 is TGTGCCAGCTCACCCGGGACGACTCCAGCCTACGAGCAGTACTTC. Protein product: CASSPGTTPAYEQYF. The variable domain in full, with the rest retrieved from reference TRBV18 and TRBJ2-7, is NAGVMQNPRHLVRRRGQEARLRCSPMKGHSHVYWYRQLPEEGLKFMVYLQKENIIDESGMPKERFSAEFPKEGPSILRIQQVVRGDSAAYFCASSPGTTPAYEQYFGPGTRLTVT.

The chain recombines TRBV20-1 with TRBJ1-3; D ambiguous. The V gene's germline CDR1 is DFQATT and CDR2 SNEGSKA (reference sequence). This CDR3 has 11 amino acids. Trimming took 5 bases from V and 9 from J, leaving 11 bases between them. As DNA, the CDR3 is TGCAGTGCTGGTGGCGTGGGCACCATATATTTT. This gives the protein CSAGGVGTIYF.

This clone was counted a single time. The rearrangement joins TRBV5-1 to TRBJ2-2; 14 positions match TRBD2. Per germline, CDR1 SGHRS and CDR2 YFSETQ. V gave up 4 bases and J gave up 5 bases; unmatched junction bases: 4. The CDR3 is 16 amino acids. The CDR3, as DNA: TGCGCCAGCAGCAGGGGACTAGCGGGGGTTACCGGGGAGCTGTTTTTT. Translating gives CASSRGLAGVTGELFF.

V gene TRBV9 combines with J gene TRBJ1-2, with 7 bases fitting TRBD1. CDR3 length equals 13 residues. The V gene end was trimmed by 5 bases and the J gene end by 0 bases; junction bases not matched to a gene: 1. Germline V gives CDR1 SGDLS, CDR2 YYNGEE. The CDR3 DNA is TGTGCCAGCAGTCAGGGGGCTAACTATGGCTACACCTTC. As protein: CASSQGANYGYTF.

CDR3 sequence reads: CASSPSTGVIYGYTF. The CDR3 DNA reads as TGTGCCAGTAGCCCCAGTACAGGGGTTATCTATGGCTACACCTTC. V usage is TRBV19 and J usage is TRBJ1-2, with 7 bases lining up with TRBD1. This CDR3 comprises 15 residues. V was clipped by 6 bases and J by 4 bases; unmatched bases: 11. CDR1 LNHDA and CDR2 SQIVND come from the germline V gene (reference sequence).

In nucleotides, the CDR3 is TGTGCCAGCAGCCACCAGGGGGCCGGCGGCGGAAATGAGCAGTTCTTC. Protein: CASSHQGAGGGNEQFF. J is TRBJ2-1 and V is TRBV4-2, with 8 bases fitting TRBD1. CDR3 length: 16 amino acids. Per germline, CDR1 LGHNA and CDR2 YNFKEQ. The V gene end was trimmed by 3 bases and the J gene end by 7 bases; junction bases not matched to a gene: 11.

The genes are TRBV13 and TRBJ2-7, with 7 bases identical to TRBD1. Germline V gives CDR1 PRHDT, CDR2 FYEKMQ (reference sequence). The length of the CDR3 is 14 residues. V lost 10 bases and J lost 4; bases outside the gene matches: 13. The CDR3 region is CATSLSGQLYEQYF. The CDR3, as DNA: TGTGCCACCTCCTTATCGGGACAGCTTTACGAGCAGTACTTC.

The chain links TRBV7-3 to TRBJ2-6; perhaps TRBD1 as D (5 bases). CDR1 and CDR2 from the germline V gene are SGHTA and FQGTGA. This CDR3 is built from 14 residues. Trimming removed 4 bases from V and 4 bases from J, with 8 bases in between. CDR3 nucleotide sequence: TGTGCCAGCAGCTCAGGGTACGGGGCCAACGTCCTGACTTTC. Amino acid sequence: CASSSGYGANVLTF.

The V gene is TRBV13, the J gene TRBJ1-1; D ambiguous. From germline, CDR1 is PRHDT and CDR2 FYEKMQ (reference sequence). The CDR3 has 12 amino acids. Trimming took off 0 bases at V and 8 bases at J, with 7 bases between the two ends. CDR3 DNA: TGTGCCAGCAGCTTAGGCGGACCGGAAGCTTTCTTT. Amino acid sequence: CASSLGGPEAFF. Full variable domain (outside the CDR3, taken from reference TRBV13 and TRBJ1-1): AAGVIQSPRHLIKEKRETATLKCYPIPRHDTVYWYQQGPGQDPQFLISFYEKMQSDKGSIPDRFSAQQFSDYHSELNMSSLELGDSALYFCASSLGGPEAFFGQGTRLTVV.

CDR3 nucleotide sequence: TGTGCCAGCAACGGGTTTGGGGACACTGAAGCTTTCTTT. It codes for CASNGFGDTEAFF. J is TRBJ1-1 and V is TRBV2; the D is unclear. The CDR3 runs 13 residues. V was clipped by 7 bases and J by 3 bases, with 12 bases between them. Germline values: CDR1 SNHLY, CDR2 FYNNEI.

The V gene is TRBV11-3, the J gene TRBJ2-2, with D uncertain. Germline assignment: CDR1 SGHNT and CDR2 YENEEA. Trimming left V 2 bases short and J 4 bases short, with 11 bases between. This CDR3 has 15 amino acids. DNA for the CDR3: TGTGCCAGCAGCTTAATCGGCACTTTCACCGGGGAGCTGTTTTTT. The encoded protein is CASSLIGTFTGELFF.

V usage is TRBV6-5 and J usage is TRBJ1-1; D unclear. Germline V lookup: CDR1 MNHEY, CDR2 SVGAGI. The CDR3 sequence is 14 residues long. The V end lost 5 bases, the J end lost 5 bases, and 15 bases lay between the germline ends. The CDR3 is CASSRATDATEAFF. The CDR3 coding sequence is TGTGCCAGCAGTAGAGCGACCGACGCTACTGAAGCTTTCTTT.

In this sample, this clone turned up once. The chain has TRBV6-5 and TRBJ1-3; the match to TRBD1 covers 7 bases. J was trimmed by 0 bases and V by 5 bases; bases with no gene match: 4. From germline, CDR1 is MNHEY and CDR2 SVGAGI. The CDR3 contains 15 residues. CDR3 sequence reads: CASSQTGTSGNTIYF. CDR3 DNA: TGTGCCAGCAGTCAGACAGGGACCTCTGGAAACACCATATATTTT.

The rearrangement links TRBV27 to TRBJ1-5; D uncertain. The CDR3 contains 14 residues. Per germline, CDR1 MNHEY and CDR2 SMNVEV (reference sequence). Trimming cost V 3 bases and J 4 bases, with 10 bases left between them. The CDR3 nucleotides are TGTGCCAGCAGTTTGGCCGGGGAGAATCAGCCCCAGCATTTT. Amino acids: CASSLAGENQPQHF.

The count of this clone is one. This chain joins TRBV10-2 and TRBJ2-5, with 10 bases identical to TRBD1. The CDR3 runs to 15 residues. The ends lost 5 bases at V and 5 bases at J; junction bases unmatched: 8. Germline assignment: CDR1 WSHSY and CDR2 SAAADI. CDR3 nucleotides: TGCGCCAGCAGTTGGGGGACAGGGGCAGGGGAGACCCAGTACTTC. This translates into CASSWGTGAGETQYF.

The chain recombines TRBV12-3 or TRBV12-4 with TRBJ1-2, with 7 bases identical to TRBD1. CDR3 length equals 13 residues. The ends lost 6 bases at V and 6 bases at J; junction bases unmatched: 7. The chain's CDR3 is CASRATGKDGYTF. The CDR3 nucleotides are TGTGCCAGCAGAGCGACAGGGAAGGATGGCTACACCTTC.

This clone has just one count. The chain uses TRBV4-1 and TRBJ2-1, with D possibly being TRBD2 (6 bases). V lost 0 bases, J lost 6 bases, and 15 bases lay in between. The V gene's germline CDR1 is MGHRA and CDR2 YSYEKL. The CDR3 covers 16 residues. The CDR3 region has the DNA TGCGCCAGCAGCCAAGAAGGACGCGGGATGGCCAATGAGCAGTTCTTC. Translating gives CASSQEGRGMANEQFF.